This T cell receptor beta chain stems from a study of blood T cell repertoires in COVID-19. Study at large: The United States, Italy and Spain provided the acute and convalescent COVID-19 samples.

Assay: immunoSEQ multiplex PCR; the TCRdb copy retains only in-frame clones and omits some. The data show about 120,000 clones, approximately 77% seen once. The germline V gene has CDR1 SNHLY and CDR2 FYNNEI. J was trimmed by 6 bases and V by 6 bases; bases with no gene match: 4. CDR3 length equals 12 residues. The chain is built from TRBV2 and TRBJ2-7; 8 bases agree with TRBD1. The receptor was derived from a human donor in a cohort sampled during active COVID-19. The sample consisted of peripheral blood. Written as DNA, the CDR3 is TGTGCCAGCAGAGGACAGGGAGGCGAGCAGTACTTC. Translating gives CASRGQGGEQYF.